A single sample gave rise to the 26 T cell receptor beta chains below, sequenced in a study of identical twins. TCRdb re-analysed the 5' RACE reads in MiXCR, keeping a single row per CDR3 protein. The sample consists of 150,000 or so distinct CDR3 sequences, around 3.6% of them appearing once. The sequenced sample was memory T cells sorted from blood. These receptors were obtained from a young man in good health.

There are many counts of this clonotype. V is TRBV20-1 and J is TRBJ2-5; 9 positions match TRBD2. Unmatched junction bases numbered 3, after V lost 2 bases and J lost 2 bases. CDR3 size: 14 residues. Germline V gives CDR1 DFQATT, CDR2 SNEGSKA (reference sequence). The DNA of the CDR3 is TGCAGTGCTAGACTAGCGGGAATACAAGAGACCCAGTACTTC. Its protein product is CSARLAGIQETQYF.

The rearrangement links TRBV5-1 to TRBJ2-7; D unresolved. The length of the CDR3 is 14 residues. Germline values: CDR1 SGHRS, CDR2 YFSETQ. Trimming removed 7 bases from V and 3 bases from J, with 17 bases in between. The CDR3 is CASSDRIANYEQYF. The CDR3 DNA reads TGCGCCAGCTCCGACCGAATAGCCAACTACGAGCAGTACTTC.

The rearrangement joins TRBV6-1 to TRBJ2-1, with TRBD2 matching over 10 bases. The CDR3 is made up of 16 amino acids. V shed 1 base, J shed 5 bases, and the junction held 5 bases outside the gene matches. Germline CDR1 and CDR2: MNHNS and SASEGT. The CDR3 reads CASSEVTSGTDNEQFF. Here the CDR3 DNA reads TGTGCCAGCAGTGAAGTAACTAGCGGGACCGACAATGAGCAGTTCTTC.

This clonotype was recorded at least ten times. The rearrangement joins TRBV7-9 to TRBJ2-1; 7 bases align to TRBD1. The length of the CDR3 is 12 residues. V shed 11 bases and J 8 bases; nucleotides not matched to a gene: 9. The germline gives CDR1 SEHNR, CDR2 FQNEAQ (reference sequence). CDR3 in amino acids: CAGGRGLDEQFF. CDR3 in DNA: TGTGCCGGCGGCAGGGGGTTAGATGAGCAGTTCTTC.

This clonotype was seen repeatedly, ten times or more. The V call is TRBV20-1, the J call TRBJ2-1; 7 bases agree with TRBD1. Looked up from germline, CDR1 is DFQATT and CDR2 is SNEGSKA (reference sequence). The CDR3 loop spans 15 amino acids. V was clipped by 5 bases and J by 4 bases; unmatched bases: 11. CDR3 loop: CSAHLNRGLYNEQFF. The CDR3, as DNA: TGCAGTGCTCACCTGAACAGGGGCCTATACAATGAGCAGTTCTTC.

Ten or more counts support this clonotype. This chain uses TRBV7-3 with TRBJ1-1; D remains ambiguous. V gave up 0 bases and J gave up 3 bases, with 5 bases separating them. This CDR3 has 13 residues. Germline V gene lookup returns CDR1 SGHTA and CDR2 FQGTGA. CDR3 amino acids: CASSLTGDTEAFF. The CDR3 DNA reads TGTGCCAGCAGCTTAACTGGTGACACTGAAGCTTTCTTT.

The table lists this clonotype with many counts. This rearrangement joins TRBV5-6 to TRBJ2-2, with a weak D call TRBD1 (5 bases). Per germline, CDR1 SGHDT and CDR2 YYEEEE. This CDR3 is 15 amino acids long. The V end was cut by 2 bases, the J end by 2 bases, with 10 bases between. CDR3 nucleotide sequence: TGTGCCAGCAGCTTTAAGGGGTCCAACACCGGGGAGCTGTTTTTT. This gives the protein CASSFKGSNTGELFF.

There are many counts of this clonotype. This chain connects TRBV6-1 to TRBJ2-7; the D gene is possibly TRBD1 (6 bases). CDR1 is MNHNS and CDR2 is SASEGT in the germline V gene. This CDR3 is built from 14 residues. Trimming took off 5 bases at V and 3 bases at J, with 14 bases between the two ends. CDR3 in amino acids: CASSTRTAYYEQYF. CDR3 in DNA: TGTGCCAGCAGTACAAGGACAGCGTACTACGAGCAGTACTTC.

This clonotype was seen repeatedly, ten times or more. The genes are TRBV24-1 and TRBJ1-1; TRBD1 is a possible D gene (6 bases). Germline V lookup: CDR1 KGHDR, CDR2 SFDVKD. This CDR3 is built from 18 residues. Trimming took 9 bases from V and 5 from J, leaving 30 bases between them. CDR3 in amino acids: CATFTGTSRFLERTEAFF. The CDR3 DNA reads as TGTGCCACCTTTACCGGGACAAGTAGGTTCCTTGAGCGGACTGAAGCTTTCTTT.

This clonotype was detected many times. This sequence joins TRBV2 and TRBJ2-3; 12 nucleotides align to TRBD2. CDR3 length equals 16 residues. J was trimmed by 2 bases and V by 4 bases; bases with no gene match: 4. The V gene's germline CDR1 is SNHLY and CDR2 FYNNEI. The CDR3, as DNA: TGTGCCAGCAGTGCTCGACTAGCGGGGGTCACAGATACGCAGTATTTT. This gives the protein CASSARLAGVTDTQYF.

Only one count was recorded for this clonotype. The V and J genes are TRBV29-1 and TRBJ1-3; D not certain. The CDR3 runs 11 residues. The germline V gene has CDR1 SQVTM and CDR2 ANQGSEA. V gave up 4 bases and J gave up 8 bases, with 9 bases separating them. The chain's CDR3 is CSVVSSDTIYF. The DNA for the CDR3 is TGCAGCGTTGTGTCGAGCGACACCATATATTTT.

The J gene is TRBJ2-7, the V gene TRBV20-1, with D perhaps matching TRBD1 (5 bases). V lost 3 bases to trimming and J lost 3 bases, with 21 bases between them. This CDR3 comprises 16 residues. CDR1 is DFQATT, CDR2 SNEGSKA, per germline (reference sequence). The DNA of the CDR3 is TGCAGTGCTAGTGGTTCCGCTCAGGGAATTCGCTACGAGCAGTACTTC. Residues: CSASGSAQGIRYEQYF.

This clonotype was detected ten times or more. DNA of the CDR3: TGCGCCAGCAGCAGGGACAGGGCGTCCTACAATGAGCAGTTCTTC. This translates into CASSRDRASYNEQFF. The chain carries TRBV4-1 and TRBJ2-1; TRBD1 aligns across 9 bases. This CDR3 comprises 15 residues. J lost 1 base, V lost 5 bases, and 3 bases had no gene match. Germline CDR1 reads MGHRA; CDR2 reads YSYEKL.

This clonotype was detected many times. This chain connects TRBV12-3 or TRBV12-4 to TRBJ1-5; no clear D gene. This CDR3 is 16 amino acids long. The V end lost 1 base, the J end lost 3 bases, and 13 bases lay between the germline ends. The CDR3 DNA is TGTGCCAGCAGTTTAGGGGGAGTGGCCCTCAATCAGCCCCAGCATTTT. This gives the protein CASSLGGVALNQPQHF.

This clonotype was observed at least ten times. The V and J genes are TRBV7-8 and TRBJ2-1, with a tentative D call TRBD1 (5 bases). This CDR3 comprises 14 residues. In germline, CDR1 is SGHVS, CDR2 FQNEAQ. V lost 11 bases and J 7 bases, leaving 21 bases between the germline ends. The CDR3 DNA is TGTGCCGGTTCGGACAACAGGCGGCGGAATGAGCAGTTCTTC. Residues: CAGSDNRRRNEQFF.

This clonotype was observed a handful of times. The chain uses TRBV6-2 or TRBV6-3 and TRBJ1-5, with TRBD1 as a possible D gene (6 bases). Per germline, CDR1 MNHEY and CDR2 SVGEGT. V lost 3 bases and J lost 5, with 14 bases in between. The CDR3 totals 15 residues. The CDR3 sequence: CASSYPGQLHQPQHF. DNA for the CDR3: TGTGCCAGCAGTTATCCTGGACAGCTTCATCAGCCCCAGCATTTT.

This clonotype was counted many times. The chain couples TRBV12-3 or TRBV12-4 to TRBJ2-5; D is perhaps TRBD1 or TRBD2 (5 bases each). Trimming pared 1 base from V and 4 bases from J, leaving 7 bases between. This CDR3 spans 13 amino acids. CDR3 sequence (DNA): TGTGCCAGCAGTTTAGGGGGGTCAGAGACCCAGTACTTC. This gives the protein CASSLGGSETQYF.

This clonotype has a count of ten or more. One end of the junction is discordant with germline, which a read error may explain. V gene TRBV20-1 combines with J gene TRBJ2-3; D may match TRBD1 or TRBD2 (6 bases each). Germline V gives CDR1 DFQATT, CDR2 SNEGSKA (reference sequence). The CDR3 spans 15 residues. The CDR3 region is CSARDMAGGTDTQYF. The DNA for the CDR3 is TGCAGTGCTAGAGATATGGCCGGGGGCACCGATACGCAGTATTTT.

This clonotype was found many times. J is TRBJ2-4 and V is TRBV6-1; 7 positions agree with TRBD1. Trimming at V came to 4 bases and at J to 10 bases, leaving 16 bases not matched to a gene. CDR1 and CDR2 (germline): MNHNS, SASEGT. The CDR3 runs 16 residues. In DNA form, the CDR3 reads TGTGCCAGCAGTGCGGGGACAGAGGGCCCCCTCGGGATTCAGTACTTC. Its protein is CASSAGTEGPLGIQYF.

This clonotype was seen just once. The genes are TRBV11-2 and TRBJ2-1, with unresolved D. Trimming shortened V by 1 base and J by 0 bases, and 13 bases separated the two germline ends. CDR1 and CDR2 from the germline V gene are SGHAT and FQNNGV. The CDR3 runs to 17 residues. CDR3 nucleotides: TGTGCCAGCAGCTTAGTCGGGTCGGTGCTCTCCTACAATGAGCAGTTCTTC. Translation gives CASSLVGSVLSYNEQFF.

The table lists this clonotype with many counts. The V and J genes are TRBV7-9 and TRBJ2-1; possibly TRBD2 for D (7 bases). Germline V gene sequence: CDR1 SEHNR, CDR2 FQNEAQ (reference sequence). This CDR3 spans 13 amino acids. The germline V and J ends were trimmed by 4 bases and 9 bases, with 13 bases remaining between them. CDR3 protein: CASSSRGGREQFF. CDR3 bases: TGTGCCAGCAGCTCAAGGGGGGGGCGTGAGCAGTTCTTC.

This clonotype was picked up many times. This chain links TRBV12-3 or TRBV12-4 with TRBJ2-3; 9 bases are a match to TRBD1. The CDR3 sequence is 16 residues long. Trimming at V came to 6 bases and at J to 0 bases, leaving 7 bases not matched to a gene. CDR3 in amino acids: CASSRDREWSTDTQYF. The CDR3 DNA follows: TGTGCCAGCAGCCGGGACAGGGAATGGAGCACAGATACGCAGTATTTT.

CDR3 in amino acids: CSSIGTGDGYTF. The CDR3 DNA reads TGCAGTTCGATTGGGACAGGAGATGGCTACACCTTC. The V call is TRBV20-1, the J call TRBJ1-2; 8 bases line up with TRBD1. Per germline, CDR1 DFQATT and CDR2 SNEGSKA (reference sequence). Trimming removed 8 bases from V and 6 bases from J; junction bases left unmatched: 8. This CDR3 has 12 residues.

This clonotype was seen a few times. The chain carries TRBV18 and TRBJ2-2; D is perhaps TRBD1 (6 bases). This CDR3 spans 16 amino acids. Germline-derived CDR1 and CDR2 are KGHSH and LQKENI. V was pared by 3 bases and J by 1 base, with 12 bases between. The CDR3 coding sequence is TGTGCCAGCTCACCTGTCACAGGGAGGAACACCGGGGAGCTGTTTTTT. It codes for CASSPVTGRNTGELFF.

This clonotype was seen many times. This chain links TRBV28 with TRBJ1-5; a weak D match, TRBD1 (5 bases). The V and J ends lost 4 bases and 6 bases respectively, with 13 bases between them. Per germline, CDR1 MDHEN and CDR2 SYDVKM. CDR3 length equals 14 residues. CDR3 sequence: CASSSGGASQPQHF. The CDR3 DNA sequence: TGTGCCAGCAGTTCGGGGGGTGCCAGTCAGCCCCAGCATTTT.

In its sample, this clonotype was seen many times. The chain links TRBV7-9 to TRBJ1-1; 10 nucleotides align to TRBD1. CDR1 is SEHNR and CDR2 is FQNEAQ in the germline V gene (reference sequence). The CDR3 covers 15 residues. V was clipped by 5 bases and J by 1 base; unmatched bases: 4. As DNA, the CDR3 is TGTGCCAGCAGCCGTCGGGACAGGGGGAACACTGAAGCTTTCTTT. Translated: CASSRRDRGNTEAFF. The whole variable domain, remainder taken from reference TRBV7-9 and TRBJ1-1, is DTGVSQNPRHKITKRGQNVTFRCDPISEHNRLYWYRQTLGQGPEFLTYFQNEAQLEKSRLLSDRFSAERPKGSFSTLEIQRTEQGDSAMYLCASSRRDRGNTEAFFGQGTRLTVV.